These 23 T cell receptor beta chains originate from one sample sequenced in a study of cytomegalovirus exposure and HLA in healthy donors. The PCR used 60 Vbeta and 13 Jbeta primers. Generated by immunoSEQ multiplex PCR, the TCRdb table keeps only in-frame clones and is missing some. The profile shows under 150,000 clones, around 83% of them singletons. Input material: PBMCs. All receptors come from a man aged 50 to 60 in good health and CMV-seronegative.

The chain uses TRBV30 and TRBJ1-1; 8 bases match TRBD1. The trim removed 3 bases at V and 0 bases at J, leaving 3 bases unmatched. CDR1 is GTSNPN, CDR2 SVGIG, per germline (reference sequence). CDR3 size: 14 residues. CDR3: CAWSRQGLNTEAFF. The CDR3 DNA sequence: TGTGCCTGGAGCAGACAGGGGTTGAACACTGAAGCTTTCTTT.

The chain links TRBV7-2 to TRBJ2-2, with 11 nucleotides matching TRBD2. Trimming at V came to 5 bases and at J to 3 bases, leaving 5 bases not matched to a gene. CDR3 size: 16 residues. From germline, CDR1 is SGHTA and CDR2 FQGNSA. CDR3 DNA sequence: TGTGCCAGCAGCGCAGGACTAGCGGGTTACACCGGGGAGCTGTTTTTT. Amino acids: CASSAGLAGYTGELFF.

This clone was detected a few times. The chain has TRBV19 and TRBJ1-5; the D gene is possibly TRBD1 (6 bases). Trimming removed 7 bases at V and 0 bases at J, with 19 bases between. Germline V lookup: CDR1 LNHDA, CDR2 SQIVND (reference sequence). This CDR3 has 17 amino acids. The CDR3 loop is CASTTGHLLYSNQPQHF. The CDR3 DNA follows: TGTGCCAGTACAACGGGACACCTCCTTTATAGCAATCAGCCCCAGCATTTT.

The rearrangement uses TRBV7-9 and TRBJ1-2; TRBD1 aligns across 7 bases. V lost 4 bases to trimming and J lost 5 bases; unmatched junction nucleotides: 7. CDR1 is SEHNR, CDR2 FQNEAQ, per germline (reference sequence). The CDR3 loop spans 14 amino acids. CDR3 bases: TGTGCCAGCAGCTCGTCCGGGACAGTTTATGGCTACACCTTC. This gives the protein CASSSSGTVYGYTF.

The rearrangement joins TRBV9 to TRBJ2-5; 10 bases align to TRBD2. Trimming at V came to 0 bases and at J to 2 bases, leaving 4 bases not matched to a gene. CDR3 size: 16 residues. The germline V gene encodes CDR1 SGDLS and CDR2 YYNGEE. CDR3 sequence: CASSVASGGGQETQYF. The CDR3 nucleotides are TGTGCCAGCAGCGTAGCGAGCGGGGGGGGACAAGAGACCCAGTACTTC.

The chain is built from TRBV6-1 and TRBJ1-2; D might be TRBD1 (5 bases). The CDR3 is 16 amino acids. Trimming removed 3 bases from V and 4 bases from J, with 18 bases in between. Germline lookup yields CDR1 MNHNS and CDR2 SASEGT. Here the CDR3 reads CASSESRAGFGYGYTF. The CDR3 DNA reads as TGTGCCAGCAGTGAGAGCAGGGCGGGATTTGGCTATGGCTACACCTTC.

This rearrangement joins TRBV27 to TRBJ1-1; TRBD1 aligns across 8 bases. From germline, CDR1 is MNHEY and CDR2 SMNVEV (reference sequence). J gave up 1 base and V 3 bases, and 10 bases lay outside the gene matches. The CDR3 totals 17 residues. The DNA for the CDR3 is TGTGCCAGCAGTTTTTTGAAGACAGGGGTGGGGAACACTGAAGCTTTCTTT. This encodes CASSFLKTGVGNTEAFF.

Concerning this clone itself: Compared with germline, one end of the junction differs, possibly owing to a read error. The genes are TRBV7-7 and TRBJ2-1; TRBD2 matches 11 bases. This CDR3 comprises 13 residues. CDR1 and CDR2 from the germline V gene are SSHAT and FNYEAQ (reference sequence). The CDR3 spells CASSTSGGREQFF. DNA of the CDR3: TGTGCTAGCAGCACTAGCGGGGGTCGGGAGCAGTTCTTC.

As regards this clone: A junction boundary mismatches the germline segment, possibly from a read error. The chain has TRBV20-1 and TRBJ1-2; D not resolved. CDR3 length: 9 residues. CDR1 and CDR2 (germline): DFQATT, SNEGSKA (reference sequence). The CDR3 DNA is TGCACCCCTAAGTATGGCTACACCTTC. Translated, it gives CTPKYGYTF.

The chain is built from TRBV2 and TRBJ1-5; TRBD1 matches 8 bases. CDR1 SNHLY and CDR2 FYNNEI come from the germline V gene. Trimming removed 10 bases from V and 3 bases from J; junction bases left unmatched: 5. This CDR3 is built from 13 residues. DNA of the CDR3: TGTGCCACCACACAGGGGGTCAATCAGCCCCAGCATTTT. Translated: CATTQGVNQPQHF.

V is TRBV20-1 and J is TRBJ2-7; tentative D call: TRBD2 (5 bases). Germline lookup yields CDR1 DFQATT and CDR2 SNEGSKA (reference sequence). The V end lost 6 bases, the J end lost 6 bases, and 12 bases lay between the germline ends. The CDR3 extends over 11 amino acids. CDR3 sequence: CSAVTGVEQYF. The CDR3 region has the DNA TGCAGTGCGGTGACCGGGGTCGAGCAGTACTTC.

The chain recombines TRBV4-3 with TRBJ1-5; D call uncertain. The CDR3 consists of 14 residues. The V gene's germline CDR1 is LGHNA and CDR2 YSLEER. The V end lost 6 bases, the J end lost 4 bases, and 13 bases lay between the germline ends. The CDR3 here is CASSYNSLNQPQHF. In DNA form, the CDR3 reads TGCGCCAGCAGTTACAACAGTCTTAATCAGCCCCAGCATTTT.

This rearrangement joins TRBV6-5 to TRBJ2-7, with D possibly TRBD1 on 6 matching bases. The CDR3 runs 13 residues. Trimming removed 6 bases from V and 2 bases from J, with 11 bases in between. CDR1 MNHEY and CDR2 SVGAGI come from the germline V gene. The chain's CDR3 is CASSLGQTYEQYF. The CDR3 coding sequence is TGTGCCAGCAGCCTCGGACAGACCTACGAGCAGTACTTC.

This chain joins TRBV27 and TRBJ1-5; tentatively, D is TRBD1 (5 bases). CDR1 is MNHEY, CDR2 SMNVEV, per germline (reference sequence). The V end lost 4 bases, the J end lost 0 bases, and 13 bases lay between the germline ends. The CDR3 covers 16 residues. As DNA, the CDR3 is TGTGCCAGCAGTTCCTTCCAGGGCGATAGCAATCAGCCCCAGCATTTT. Translating it yields CASSSFQGDSNQPQHF.

The chain links TRBV4-2 to TRBJ2-2; 7 nucleotides agree with TRBD2. CDR1 is LGHNA and CDR2 is YNFKEQ in the germline V gene. V lost 1 base and J lost 7; bases outside the gene matches: 0. This CDR3 comprises 13 residues. The CDR3 DNA reads TGTGCCAGCAGCCAAGGGGGGGGCGGGGAGCTGTTTTTT. Residues: CASSQGGGGELFF.

This rearrangement joins TRBV4-3 to TRBJ1-2; TRBD1 agrees at 8 bases. After removal of 4 bases from V and 6 bases from J, the junction contained 16 bases not matched to a gene. Per germline, CDR1 LGHNA and CDR2 YSLEER. CDR3 length equals 17 residues. CDR3 in DNA: TGCGCCAGCAGCCGAGACGGACAGGGAGGCTCGAGTAATGGCTACACCTTC. Translating it yields CASSRDGQGGSSNGYTF.

This clone was recorded only once. The chain couples TRBV9 to TRBJ2-7; 10 bases agree with TRBD1. CDR3 length equals 15 residues. J gave up 4 bases and V 3 bases, and 7 bases lay outside the gene matches. CDR1 and CDR2 (germline): SGDLS, YYNGEE. In DNA, the CDR3 is TGTGCCAGCAGCGCCACGACAGGGGGCTTTTACGAGCAGTACTTC. Translating gives CASSATTGGFYEQYF.

The chain employs TRBV7-3 and TRBJ1-2; D is possibly TRBD1 (5 bases). This CDR3 has 18 residues. The germline V and J ends were trimmed by 0 bases and 3 bases, with 20 bases remaining between them. The germline CDR1 and CDR2 sequences are SGHTA and FQGTGA. This CDR3 is CASSLTPGLPRRDYGYTF. The CDR3 nucleotides are TGTGCCAGCAGCTTAACGCCGGGACTCCCTCGACGGGACTATGGCTACACCTTC.

The V and J genes are TRBV28 and TRBJ1-4; TRBD1 aligns across 7 bases. V lost 1 base and J lost 8; bases outside the gene matches: 7. This CDR3 has 15 amino acids. Per germline, CDR1 MDHEN and CDR2 SYDVKM. The CDR3 loop reads CASSLYRGASEKLFF. The CDR3 DNA sequence: TGTGCCAGCAGTTTATACAGGGGCGCTTCAGAAAAACTGTTTTTT.

This rearrangement joins TRBV4-1 to TRBJ2-3, with 7 bases fitting TRBD2. This CDR3 contains 15 residues. CDR1 MGHRA and CDR2 YSYEKL come from the germline V gene. After removal of 3 bases from V and 2 bases from J, the junction contained 5 bases not matched to a gene. The CDR3 protein is CASSQSGVPTDTQYF. The CDR3 DNA sequence: TGCGCCAGCAGCCAGAGCGGGGTGCCCACAGATACGCAGTATTTT.

CDR3 DNA: TGTGCCAGCAGGGACAGTTTGAACACTGAAGCTTTCTTT. Protein sequence: CASRDSLNTEAFF. The chain employs TRBV19 and TRBJ1-1; 7 bases agree with TRBD1. Germline loops: CDR1 LNHDA, CDR2 SQIVND (reference sequence). This CDR3 comprises 13 residues. Trimming took 9 bases from V and 0 from J; bases not matched to a gene: 4.

The table lists this clone with a count of one. V usage is TRBV5-6 and J usage is TRBJ2-7, with 8 bases that match TRBD1. Germline V gene sequence: CDR1 SGHDT, CDR2 YYEEEE. The ends lost 4 bases at V and 7 bases at J; junction bases unmatched: 16. The CDR3 loop spans 16 amino acids. CDR3 amino acids: CASSPPPGGAFREQYF. The DNA of the CDR3 is TGTGCCAGCAGCCCACCTCCAGGGGGCGCGTTTCGGGAGCAGTACTTC.

The chain uses TRBV19 and TRBJ1-1; D is possibly TRBD1 (5 bases). The V end was cut by 5 bases, the J end by 7 bases, with 11 bases between. CDR3 length: 12 amino acids. From germline, CDR1 is LNHDA and CDR2 SQIVND (reference sequence). The CDR3 here is CASSFGGGEAFF. The CDR3 DNA sequence: TGTGCCAGTAGTTTCGGGGGGGGTGAAGCTTTCTTT. Looking up the rest from reference TRBV19 and TRBJ1-1 gives the full variable domain: DGGITQSPKYLFRKEGQNVTLSCEQNLNHDAMYWYRQDPGQGLRLIYYSQIVNDFQKGDIAEGYSVSREKKESFPLTVTSAQKNPTAFYLCASSFGGGEAFFGQGTRLTVV.